This T cell receptor (beta chain) was obtained from a study of T cell responses to AZD1222 COVID-19 vaccine. The length of the CDR3 is 11 residues. Trimming pared 4 bases from V and 7 bases from J, leaving 8 bases between. Germline V CDR1 and CDR2: SEHNR, FQNEAQ (reference sequence). TCRdb keeps only in-frame clones here, not all; method: immunoSEQ multiplex PCR. The sample carries 120,000 or so clones, roughly 89% recorded once. The chain has TRBV7-9 and TRBJ2-7, with D unresolved. This TCR was recovered from an adult in good health. This specimen was peripheral blood, taken on day 0 of MenACWY control vaccination. CDR3 sequence: CASSSLGEQYF. Here the CDR3 DNA reads TGTGCCAGCAGCTCCCTGGGGGAGCAGTACTTC.